This TCR beta chain was captured by sequencing in a study of blood T cell repertoires in COVID-19. Authors' data handling: Estimated nucleated cell counts came from reference gene primer amplification. Clones were sequenced by immunoSEQ multiplex PCR, and TCRdb holds only the in-frame ones, with some missing. The DNA gave D and trimming, while V, J and clone size come from that table. The sample lists 150,000 to 180,000 clones; under 90% were seen once. This clone was detected once. Germline V gives CDR1 MGHRA, CDR2 YSYEKL. The CDR3 spans 16 residues. V lost 2 bases and J lost 2, with 13 bases in between.

The material sequenced was peripheral blood. V is TRBV4-1 and J is TRBJ2-1; D possibly corresponds to TRBD2 (7 bases). This clonotype was sampled from a man in his sixties with acute or convalescent COVID-19. CDR3 DNA: TGCGCCAGCAGCCAAATTTACGGGGGGCCCTACAATGAGCAGTTCTTC. The encoded protein is CASSQIYGGPYNEQFF.